The 24 T cell receptor beta chains presented below share a single source sample, sequenced in a study of blood T cells in healthy people across ages. Combining a sample-barcoded 5' primer with a J-beta primer mix, a second PCR ran for 7 to 11 cycles. TCRdb re-derived calls from the 5' RACE reads in MiXCR, one entry per CDR3 protein. The sample records about 1,500,000 distinct CDR3 sequences, about 40% being singletons. Sample: blood. These receptors all come from a woman between 18 and 29 years old in good health.

This sequence joins TRBV29-1 and TRBJ1-2; D is unclear. The CDR3 has 12 amino acids. Germline V gene data show CDR1 as SQVTM and CDR2 as ANQGSEA. Between the trimmed V and J ends, which lost 3 bases and 0 bases, there was a span of 5 bases. In DNA form, the CDR3 reads TGCAGCGTTGATCCGCCTAACTATGGCTACACCTTC. Residues: CSVDPPNYGYTF.

V is TRBV25-1 and J is TRBJ2-7; D gene uncertain. Germline CDR1 MGHDK, CDR2 SYGVNS. The CDR3 runs 13 residues. V gave up 3 bases and J gave up 3 bases, with 9 bases separating them. CDR3 amino acids: CASSEVCGYEQYF. The CDR3 region has the DNA TGTGCCAGCAGTGAGGTCTGCGGCTACGAGCAGTACTTC.

The chain has TRBV12-3 or TRBV12-4 and TRBJ2-4; no firm D call. The DNA end is more similar to TRBJ2-7, so the J call may be wrong. The CDR3 is made up of 11 amino acids. The DNA of the CDR3 is TGTGCCAGCAGTTCACTTCTCGAGCAGTACTTC. Its translation: CASSSLLEQYF.

The V and J genes are TRBV20-1 and TRBJ2-1; D gene uncertain. V lost 5 bases and J lost 6, with 5 bases in between. Per germline, CDR1 DFQATT and CDR2 SNEGSKA (reference sequence). The CDR3 is 10 amino acids. The chain's CDR3 is CSAGSNEQFF. The CDR3 nucleotides are TGCAGTGCTGGCAGCAATGAGCAGTTCTTC.

This clonotype was seen a handful of times. The J gene is TRBJ1-2, the V gene TRBV20-1; the match to TRBD1 covers 7 bases. Germline lookup yields CDR1 DFQATT and CDR2 SNEGSKA (reference sequence). Germline trimming cut 0 bases from V and 8 bases from J; bases unmatched to any gene: 18. The CDR3 runs to 17 residues. Here the CDR3 reads CSAREAGQIGPRKGYTF. The CDR3 DNA is TGCAGTGCTAGAGAAGCGGGACAGATCGGCCCACGGAAGGGCTACACCTTC.

The chain combines TRBV6-4 with TRBJ1-1; no reliable D call. V lost 3 bases and J lost 1, with 9 bases in between. The germline gives CDR1 MRHNA, CDR2 SNTAGT. This CDR3 spans 14 amino acids. CDR3 nucleotide sequence: TGTGCCAGCAGTGATAACGGACCGAACACTGAAGCTTTCTTT. The encoded protein is CASSDNGPNTEAFF.

This clonotype has a handful of counts. The chain joins TRBV14 to TRBJ2-7; TRBD1 agrees at 8 bases. The V segment lost 3 bases and the J segment 4 bases; nucleotides outside the gene matches: 5. CDR3 length equals 14 residues. Per the germline V gene, CDR1 is SGHDN and CDR2 is FVKESK. The CDR3 protein is CASSQAGGWYEQYF. The CDR3 bases are TGTGCCAGCAGCCAGGCAGGGGGCTGGTACGAGCAGTACTTC.

The chain couples TRBV7-9 to TRBJ2-1; TRBD2 aligns across 8 bases. The J call is uncertain, as TRBJ2-7 better fits the DNA end. From germline, CDR1 is SEHNR and CDR2 FQNEAQ (reference sequence). The CDR3 length is 14 residues. CDR3 residues: CASSPGGGYNEQYF. CDR3 nucleotides: TGTGCCAGCAGCCCCGGGGGGGGGTACAATGAGCAGTACTTC.

The V gene is TRBV4-1, the J gene TRBJ2-1; maybe TRBD1 (6 bases). The J call is in doubt because the DNA end fits TRBJ2-7 better. The CDR3 extends over 16 amino acids. Germline V gene sequence: CDR1 MGHRA, CDR2 YSYEKL. The CDR3 here is CASSLGAGESYNEQYF. As DNA, the CDR3 is TGCGCCAGCAGCCTGGGGGCGGGCGAATCCTACAATGAGCAGTACTTC.

V usage is TRBV20-1 and J usage is TRBJ2-7, with D perhaps TRBD1 (6 bases). The V end was cut by 3 bases, the J end by 1 base, with 13 bases between. CDR1 is DFQATT and CDR2 is SNEGSKA in the germline V gene (reference sequence). This CDR3 has 14 amino acids. The CDR3 DNA reads TGCAGTGCTAGTGACATCGACAGGTCCTACGAGCAGTACTTC. It specifies CSASDIDRSYEQYF.

The chain employs TRBV10-1 and TRBJ2-1, with D maybe TRBD1 (6 bases). CDR1 and CDR2 from the germline V gene are WNHNN and SYGVQD (reference sequence). The V and J ends lost 2 bases and 3 bases respectively, with 8 bases between them. This CDR3 contains 14 residues. As DNA, the CDR3 is TGCGCCAGCAGTGAGGCAGGGGTCTACAATGAGCAGTTCTTC. It translates to CASSEAGVYNEQFF.

This chain uses TRBV7-9 with TRBJ1-2, with a possible D match to TRBD1 (5 bases). CDR3 size: 16 residues. The germline V and J ends were trimmed by 4 bases and 4 bases, with 19 bases remaining between them. CDR1 and CDR2 from the germline V gene are SEHNR and FQNEAQ (reference sequence). The CDR3 DNA sequence: TGTGCCAGCAGCTCTACCACGGGGGAGTGGAGCTATGGCTACACCTTC. This encodes CASSSTTGEWSYGYTF.

A few counts support this clonotype. The chain combines TRBV11-2 with TRBJ2-7; a weak D match, TRBD1 (6 bases). The length of the CDR3 is 15 residues. V dropped 1 base and J dropped 4 bases, with 14 bases sitting between them. Germline V lookup: CDR1 SGHAT, CDR2 FQNNGV. The CDR3 spells CASSLARSGEYEQYF. The CDR3 DNA is TGTGCCAGCAGCTTAGCGAGGTCAGGGGAGTACGAGCAGTACTTC.

The rearrangement joins TRBV16 to TRBJ2-7, with TRBD2 matching over 7 bases. The length of the CDR3 is 20 residues. Germline V gene lookup returns CDR1 KGHSY and CDR2 FQNENV. V lost 5 bases to trimming and J lost 4 bases; unmatched junction nucleotides: 26. The DNA for the CDR3 is TGTGCCAGCAGCACCCTCCCGAGACTAGCAAGATCCTCTCCCTTTTACGAGCAGTACTTC. It is translated as CASSTLPRLARSSPFYEQYF.

V is TRBV20-1 and J is TRBJ2-1; 9 nucleotides align to TRBD1. This CDR3 region has 14 residues. Germline loops: CDR1 DFQATT, CDR2 SNEGSKA (reference sequence). V was clipped by 3 bases and J by 7 bases; unmatched bases: 7. This CDR3 reads CSARSGQGKNEQFF. The CDR3 DNA reads as TGCAGTGCTAGGTCGGGACAGGGTAAGAATGAGCAGTTCTTC.

The genes are TRBV10-3 and TRBJ1-2; 9 positions match TRBD1. The CDR3 runs to 17 residues. CDR1 is ENHRY and CDR2 is SYGVKD in the germline V gene. Trimming removed 2 bases from V and 0 bases from J; junction bases left unmatched: 7. The CDR3 DNA is TGTGCCATCAGTGAGAGAACAGGGGGCGAGTCTAACTATGGCTACACCTTC. It translates to CAISERTGGESNYGYTF.

This clonotype appeared a few times. V gene TRBV5-1 combines with J gene TRBJ2-5, with 9 bases lining up with TRBD1. V shed 3 bases, J shed 0 bases, and the junction held 3 bases outside the gene matches. The germline CDR1 and CDR2 sequences are SGHRS and YFSETQ. The CDR3 spans 15 residues. CDR3 sequence (DNA): TGCGCCAGCAGCTGGCGGGACAGGGACCAAGAGACCCAGTACTTC. Its protein product is CASSWRDRDQETQYF.

The chain carries TRBV6-5 and TRBJ1-5, with D perhaps matching TRBD1 (5 bases). Germline lookup yields CDR1 MNHEY and CDR2 SVGAGI. The V end was cut by 6 bases, the J end by 7 bases, with 16 bases between. The CDR3 spans 14 residues. The CDR3 DNA reads as TGTGCCAGCAGGGGGGTCGGGGCCGGGCAGCCCCAGCATTTT. It encodes CASRGVGAGQPQHF.

This chain connects TRBV7-9 to TRBJ1-4; 9 positions match TRBD1. This CDR3 is built from 15 residues. V lost 5 bases and J lost 7; bases outside the gene matches: 8. Germline assignment: CDR1 SEHNR and CDR2 FQNEAQ (reference sequence). CDR3 in DNA: TGTGCCAGCAGCGCCCCCGGGACAGGGCGTGAAAAACTGTTTTTT. This codes for CASSAPGTGREKLFF.

Remarks on this clonotype: Possible read error: a much larger clone is one base away. The CDR3 protein is CSANRDRAYEQFF. CDR3 DNA: TGCAGTGCTAACCGGGACAGGGCCTACGAGCAGTTCTTC. The V and J genes are TRBV20-1 and TRBJ2-1; 9 bases map to TRBD1. J lost 10 bases, V lost 4 bases, and 8 bases had no gene match. The CDR3 contains 13 residues. Germline CDR1 and CDR2: DFQATT and SNEGSKA (reference sequence).

This sequence joins TRBV12-5 and TRBJ1-2, with D unresolved. Germline CDR1 reads LGHNT; CDR2 reads FRNRAP. The length of the CDR3 is 13 residues. V gave up 4 bases and J gave up 7 bases, with 13 bases separating them. Here the CDR3 reads CASGSSGLPGYTF. Written as DNA, the CDR3 is TGTGCTAGTGGTTCCTCAGGACTACCTGGCTACACCTTC. Together with reference TRBV12-5 and TRBJ1-2, the CDR3 gives the full variable domain: DARVTQTPRHKVTEMGQEVTMRCQPILGHNTVFWYRQTMMQGLELLAYFRNRAPLDDSGMPKDRFSAEMPDATLATLKIQPSEPRDSAVYFCASGSSGLPGYTFGSGTRLTVV.

This chain links TRBV29-1 with TRBJ2-4; D is uncertain. This CDR3 has 15 amino acids. The V end lost 4 bases, the J end lost 1 base, and 14 bases lay between the germline ends. Germline V gives CDR1 SQVTM, CDR2 ANQGSEA. CDR3 bases: TGCAGCGTTGTGATTCCCTCGGCGGCCAAAAACATTCAGTACTTC. Amino acids: CSVVIPSAAKNIQYF.

The chain carries TRBV12-3 or TRBV12-4 and TRBJ2-1; D is ambiguous. The J call may be in error: the DNA end matches TRBJ2-7 better. This CDR3 is 15 amino acids long. CDR3 region: CASTARKRATNEQYF. In DNA form, the CDR3 reads TGTGCCAGCACCGCGCGGAAGCGCGCCACCAATGAGCAGTACTTC.

Points on this clonotype: One end of the junction fails to match germline, which may point to a read error. This CDR3 reads CVSSKGSGEYNEQFF. The CDR3 nucleotides are TGTGTCAGCAGCAAAGGGAGCGGCGAATACAATGAGCAGTTCTTC. The chain is built from TRBV28 and TRBJ2-1, with D tentatively TRBD2 (5 bases). The CDR3 has 15 residues. Germline CDR1 MDHEN, CDR2 SYDVKM.